The clone carrying this TCR beta chain was recorded many times. Its target is unknown. This sample was taken from a study of CD8+ T cells in alopecia areata. Study details: Tofacitinib ran 6 to 18 months, followed by 6 months off drug. General observations from the study: It was observed that many expanded lesional clones persisted in scalp and blood during tofacitinib. The study found higher clonality in lesional than normal scalp, especially in alopecia totalis/universalis.

Extraction of RNA preceded its reverse transcription into cDNA, which served as the sequencing template. This table comes from immunoSEQ multiplex PCR, and its TCRdb copy is limited to in-frame clones, with some not included. Among 80,000 or so clones, 66% were seen once, and the ten largest hold about 20%. As to treatment: oral pan-JAK inhibitor, 5-10 mg twice daily. The junction had 3 bases not matched to a gene; V was cut back by 5 bases and J by 0 bases. CDR1 LGHNA and CDR2 YSLEER come from the germline V gene. The CDR3 length is 17 residues. Material: CD8+ T cells sorted from blood, obtained at week 24, from a patient treated with tofacitinib. The genes are TRBV4-3 and TRBJ2-6, with 11 nucleotides matching TRBD2. The origin of this receptor is a human donor with alopecia areata. DNA of the CDR3: TGCGCCAGCAGCGACGGGACTAGCGGCTCTGGGGCCAACGTCCTGACTTTC. Its translation: CASSDGTSGSGANVLTF.